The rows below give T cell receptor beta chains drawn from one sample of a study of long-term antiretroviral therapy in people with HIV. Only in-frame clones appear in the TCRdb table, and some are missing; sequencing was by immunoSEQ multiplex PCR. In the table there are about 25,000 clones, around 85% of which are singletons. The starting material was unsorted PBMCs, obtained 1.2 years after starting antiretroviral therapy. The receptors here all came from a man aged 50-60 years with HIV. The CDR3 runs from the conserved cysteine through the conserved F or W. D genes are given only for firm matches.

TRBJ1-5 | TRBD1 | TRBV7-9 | CASSRGGGNQPQHF | TGTGCCAGCAGCAGAGGGGGCGGCAATCAGCCCCAGCATTTT
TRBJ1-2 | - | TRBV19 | CASSRADRPLNYGYTF | TGTGCCAGTAGTAGGGCGGACAGACCCCTTAACTATGGCTACACCTTC
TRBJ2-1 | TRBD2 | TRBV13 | CASSPSGGALDEQFF | TGTGCCAGCAGCCCCAGCGGGGGGGCCCTCGATGAGCAGTTCTTC
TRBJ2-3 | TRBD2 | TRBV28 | CASSLGGADTQYF | TGTGCCAGCAGTCTCGGGGGGGCAGATACGCAGTATTTT
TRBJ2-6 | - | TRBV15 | CATSRALQGYRAGANVLTF | TGTGCCACCAGCCGTGCCCTCCAGGGATATCGGGCTGGGGCCAACGTCCTGACTTTC
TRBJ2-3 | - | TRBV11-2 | CASSGAVTDTQYF | TGTGCCAGCAGCGGGGCAGTCACAGATACGCAGTATTTT
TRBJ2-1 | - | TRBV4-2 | CASSQSNVNEQFF | TGTGCCAGCAGCCAAAGCAACGTAAATGAGCAGTTCTTC
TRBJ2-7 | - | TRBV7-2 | CASSLRDTSYEQYF | TGTGCCAGCAGCTTAAGGGACACCTCCTACGAGCAGTACTTC
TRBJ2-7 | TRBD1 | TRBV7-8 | CASSLVDRGYEQYF | TGTGCCAGCAGCTTAGTTGACAGGGGGTACGAGCAGTACTTC
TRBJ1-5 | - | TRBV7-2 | CASSPIDSQPQHF | TGTGCCAGCAGCCCTATTGACAGTCAGCCCCAGCATTTT
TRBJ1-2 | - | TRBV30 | CASSRGSTYGYTF | TGTGCCTCCTCTAGGGGGTCGACCTATGGCTACACCTTC
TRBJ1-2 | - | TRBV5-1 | CASGRDYGYTF | TGCGCCAGCGGCCGGGACTATGGCTACACCTTC
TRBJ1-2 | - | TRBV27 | CASSLRERGLYGYTF | TGTGCCAGCAGTTTAAGAGAGAGGGGCCTCTATGGCTACACCTTC
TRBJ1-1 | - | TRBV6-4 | CASSVTVNTEAFF | TGTGCCAGCAGTGTCACGGTGAACACTGAAGCTTTCTTT
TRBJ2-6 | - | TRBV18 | CASSTSSGANVLTF | TGTGCCAGCTCAACCAGCTCTGGGGCCAACGTCCTGACTTTC